The rows below give T cell receptor beta chains drawn from one sample of a study of OX40 agonist ivuxolimab in advanced cancers. The method was immunoSEQ multiplex PCR; TCRdb's version includes in-frame clones alone and lacks a portion of them. The repertoire has some 70,000 clones, around 85% of them found once; the top ten carry less than 6.5%. The sequencing here drew on CD4+ or CD8+ T cells sorted from blood, taken in a trial of the OX40 agonist ivuxolimab. Receptors originate from an adult with an advanced solid tumor such as melanoma, head and neck, liver or kidney cancer. Both conserved end residues are part of each CDR3. The order of the fields is V gene, D gene, J gene, clone size, CDR3 DNA, CDR3 protein. D genes are given only for firm matches. Some rows mark clone size as missing; the rest say once, few, many or name a class of expanded clone.

v_gene: TRBV28
d_gene: -
j_gene: TRBJ2-7
abundance: -
CDR3nt: TGTGCCAGCAGTTTATCTCCGGGGGCGAACGAGCAGTACTTC
CDR3aa: CASSLSPGANEQYF

v_gene: TRBV5-8
d_gene: -
j_gene: TRBJ2-7
abundance: -
CDR3nt: TGTGCCAGCAGCTTTGGTCTTTCTCAGTACTTC
CDR3aa: CASSFGLSQYF

v_gene: TRBV11-2
d_gene: -
j_gene: TRBJ1-5
abundance: -
CDR3nt: TGTGCCAGCAGCGTCGCAGGGACTTCGGGCAATCAGCCCCAGCATTTT
CDR3aa: CASSVAGTSGNQPQHF

v_gene: TRBV20-1
d_gene: TRBD1
j_gene: TRBJ1-2
abundance: -
CDR3nt: TGCAGTCCTGTGACAGGGAGTGGCTACACCTTC
CDR3aa: CSPVTGSGYTF

v_gene: TRBV2
d_gene: -
j_gene: TRBJ2-2
abundance: -
CDR3nt: TGTGCCAGCAGGACGGCGGACAGTCGAACGAACACCGGGGAGCTGTTTTTT
CDR3aa: CASRTADSRTNTGELFF

v_gene: TRBV4-1
d_gene: -
j_gene: TRBJ1-5
abundance: -
CDR3nt: TGCGCCAGCAGCCAATCCCAAGGAAGCAATCAGCCCCAGCATTTT
CDR3aa: CASSQSQGSNQPQHF

v_gene: TRBV6-5
d_gene: -
j_gene: TRBJ1-2
abundance: -
CDR3nt: TGTGCCAGCAGTACAGCTCGAGGGCATGATGGCTACACCTTC
CDR3aa: CASSTARGHDGYTF

v_gene: TRBV11-3
d_gene: -
j_gene: TRBJ2-5
abundance: -
CDR3nt: TGTGCCAGCAGCCCCTTATATGGGGAGACCCAGTACTTC
CDR3aa: CASSPLYGETQYF

v_gene: TRBV11-2
d_gene: TRBD1
j_gene: TRBJ2-7
abundance: -
CDR3nt: TGTGCCAGCAGTTCCCGGGACAGGGGTTACGAGCAGTACTTC
CDR3aa: CASSSRDRGYEQYF

v_gene: TRBV13
d_gene: TRBD1
j_gene: TRBJ1-5
abundance: -
CDR3nt: TGTGCCAGCAGATCCGGGACAGGGGGTGGGCAGCCCCAGCATTTT
CDR3aa: CASRSGTGGGQPQHF

v_gene: TRBV29-1
d_gene: TRBD1
j_gene: TRBJ2-1
abundance: -
CDR3nt: TGCAGCGTTGAGAGACAGGGCGGGTCCAATGAGCAGTTCTTC
CDR3aa: CSVERQGGSNEQFF

v_gene: TRBV29-1
d_gene: -
j_gene: TRBJ2-6
abundance: -
CDR3nt: TGCAGCGTTGGATCGGTCAGGGAGTACTCTGGGGCCAACGTCCTGACTTTC
CDR3aa: CSVGSVREYSGANVLTF

v_gene: TRBV11-3
d_gene: -
j_gene: TRBJ2-5
abundance: -
CDR3nt: TGTGCCAGCAGCTTAACGGGGGAGACCCAGTACTTC
CDR3aa: CASSLTGETQYF

v_gene: TRBV4-3
d_gene: -
j_gene: TRBJ1-2
abundance: -
CDR3nt: TGCGCCAGCAGCCAAGACTGGTTTGGCTACACCTTC
CDR3aa: CASSQDWFGYTF

v_gene: TRBV9
d_gene: -
j_gene: TRBJ1-6
abundance: -
CDR3nt: TGTGCCAGCAGTATCGACCGGGCCGGCACGGCCGGATTCCACTTT
CDR3aa: CASSIDRAGTAGFHF

v_gene: TRBV28
d_gene: -
j_gene: TRBJ1-2
abundance: -
CDR3nt: TGTGCCAGCAGTGCTCCTGTGCACAGTTTCTTTTATGGCTACACCTTC
CDR3aa: CASSAPVHSFFYGYTF

v_gene: TRBV28
d_gene: TRBD1
j_gene: TRBJ1-5
abundance: -
CDR3nt: TGTGCCAGCAGTGTACAGGGGGGCGGAGTCGTTCAGCCCCAGCATTTT
CDR3aa: CASSVQGGGVVQPQHF

v_gene: TRBV28
d_gene: TRBD1
j_gene: TRBJ1-1
abundance: -
CDR3nt: TGTGCCAGCATCGGGGGTGGACAGGGGGTAAACACTGAAGCTTTCTTT
CDR3aa: CASIGGGQGVNTEAFF

v_gene: TRBV18
d_gene: TRBD1
j_gene: TRBJ2-3
abundance: -
CDR3nt: TGTGCCAGCTCACGACAGGGGGGTACAGATACGCAGTATTTT
CDR3aa: CASSRQGGTDTQYF

v_gene: TRBV18
d_gene: -
j_gene: TRBJ1-1
abundance: -
CDR3nt: TGTGCCAGCTCACCAAACGGGGGGGGCACTGAAGCTTTCTTT
CDR3aa: CASSPNGGGTEAFF

v_gene: TRBV7-6
d_gene: TRBD1
j_gene: TRBJ2-3
abundance: -
CDR3nt: TGTGCCAGCAGCCTACAGGGGGCCTCTAGCACAGATACGCAGTATTTT
CDR3aa: CASSLQGASSTDTQYF

v_gene: TRBV2
d_gene: -
j_gene: TRBJ1-5
abundance: -
CDR3nt: TGTGCCAGCAGTTCAGAGACAACGTCCAATACGCCCCAGCATTTT
CDR3aa: CASSSETTSNTPQHF

v_gene: TRBV4-2
d_gene: -
j_gene: TRBJ2-6
abundance: -
CDR3nt: TGTGCCAGCAGCCAACCTAGTGGGGCCAACGTCCTGACTTTC
CDR3aa: CASSQPSGANVLTF

v_gene: TRBV6-5
d_gene: -
j_gene: TRBJ2-1
abundance: -
CDR3nt: TGTGCCAGCAGTTACTCAAGCGGACGGATAAATGAGCAGTTCTTC
CDR3aa: CASSYSSGRINEQFF

v_gene: TRBV6-1
d_gene: TRBD2
j_gene: TRBJ2-1
abundance: -
CDR3nt: TGTGCCAGCAGTGAATTTGCGGGAGCTTACAATGAGCAGTTCTTC
CDR3aa: CASSEFAGAYNEQFF

v_gene: TRBV7-9
d_gene: -
j_gene: TRBJ1-6
abundance: -
CDR3nt: TGTGCCAGCAGCTTAGGCAACAGGGTAGGGTCACCCCTCCACTTT
CDR3aa: CASSLGNRVGSPLHF

v_gene: TRBV28
d_gene: TRBD1
j_gene: TRBJ1-5
abundance: -
CDR3nt: TGTGCCAGCAGTACGACAGGGGGCTGGGGTCAGCCCCAGCATTTT
CDR3aa: CASSTTGGWGQPQHF

v_gene: TRBV27
d_gene: TRBD1
j_gene: TRBJ2-2
abundance: -
CDR3nt: TGTGCCAGCAGTCCCAACCGACAGGGGACGAGCACCGGGGAGCTGTTTTTT
CDR3aa: CASSPNRQGTSTGELFF

v_gene: TRBV7-9
d_gene: -
j_gene: TRBJ1-2
abundance: -
CDR3nt: TGTGCCAGCAGCTTATCCGGTTCCGTTGGCTACACCTTC
CDR3aa: CASSLSGSVGYTF

v_gene: TRBV30
d_gene: TRBD2
j_gene: TRBJ2-7
abundance: -
CDR3nt: TGTGCCTGGTACGGGTTAGGGACTAGCGGATACGAGCAGTACTTC
CDR3aa: CAWYGLGTSGYEQYF

v_gene: TRBV21-1
d_gene: -
j_gene: TRBJ1-5
abundance: -
CDR3nt: TGTGCCCGCCGGCGGGATCTCGGCCATAGCAATCAGCCCCAGCATTTT
CDR3aa: CARRRDLGHSNQPQHF

v_gene: TRBV30
d_gene: -
j_gene: TRBJ1-2
abundance: -
CDR3nt: TGTGCCTGGAGTCAGGACTATGGCTACACCTTC
CDR3aa: CAWSQDYGYTF

v_gene: TRBV6-1
d_gene: -
j_gene: TRBJ1-5
abundance: -
CDR3nt: TGTGCCAGCAGTGACAATCAGCCCCAGCATTTT
CDR3aa: CASSDNQPQHF

v_gene: TRBV5-6
d_gene: TRBD1
j_gene: TRBJ2-7
abundance: -
CDR3nt: TGTGCCAGCAGCTTGCCCGGGACAGGGAACGAGCAGTACTTC
CDR3aa: CASSLPGTGNEQYF

v_gene: TRBV6-6
d_gene: TRBD1
j_gene: TRBJ1-5
abundance: -
CDR3nt: TGTGCCAGCAGCATGACAGGGATAGGCAATCAGCCCCAGCATTTT
CDR3aa: CASSMTGIGNQPQHF

v_gene: TRBV6-5
d_gene: -
j_gene: TRBJ1-1
abundance: -
CDR3nt: TGTGCCAGCAGTCTTCCCGGTGAGGCCACTGAAGCTTTCTTT
CDR3aa: CASSLPGEATEAFF

v_gene: TRBV6-6
d_gene: -
j_gene: TRBJ1-4
abundance: once
CDR3nt: TGTGCTAGCGGGCACGGAAATGAAAAACTGTTTTTT
CDR3aa: CASGHGNEKLFF

v_gene: TRBV28
d_gene: -
j_gene: TRBJ1-4
abundance: -
CDR3nt: TGTGCCAGCAGTTTATCCGGACGGCAGGAAAAACTGTTTTTT
CDR3aa: CASSLSGRQEKLFF

v_gene: TRBV11-2
d_gene: -
j_gene: TRBJ2-5
abundance: -
CDR3nt: TGTGCCAGCAGCTTAGATCCTGTCGTAAAAGAGACCCAGTACTTC
CDR3aa: CASSLDPVVKETQYF

v_gene: TRBV5-1
d_gene: -
j_gene: TRBJ2-3
abundance: -
CDR3nt: TGCGCCAGCAGCTTGGTTCGGCTGAGTACAGATACGCAGTATTTT
CDR3aa: CASSLVRLSTDTQYF

v_gene: TRBV9
d_gene: TRBD2
j_gene: TRBJ2-1
abundance: -
CDR3nt: TGTGCCAGCAGCCCTCGGACTAGCGCGTTAAACTACAATGAGCAGTTCTTC
CDR3aa: CASSPRTSALNYNEQFF

v_gene: TRBV5-4
d_gene: -
j_gene: TRBJ2-1
abundance: -
CDR3nt: TGTGCCAGCAGCTTGGGGGAAGGTGAGCAGTTCTTC
CDR3aa: CASSLGEGEQFF

v_gene: TRBV28
d_gene: -
j_gene: TRBJ1-5
abundance: -
CDR3nt: TGTGCCAGCAGTTCCCGAGGGGGGGCCCGCACTCCCAATCAGCCCCAGCATTTT
CDR3aa: CASSSRGGARTPNQPQHF

v_gene: TRBV5-4
d_gene: TRBD1
j_gene: TRBJ1-5
abundance: -
CDR3nt: TGTGCCAGCAGCCAAGAGTCTGGACAGGGGAATCAGCCCCAGCATTTT
CDR3aa: CASSQESGQGNQPQHF

v_gene: TRBV7-9
d_gene: TRBD1
j_gene: TRBJ1-5
abundance: -
CDR3nt: TGTGCCAGCAGCTTAGTCGGGACAGAAGATCAGCCCCAGCATTTT
CDR3aa: CASSLVGTEDQPQHF

v_gene: TRBV28
d_gene: -
j_gene: TRBJ2-7
abundance: -
CDR3nt: TGTGCCAGCAGTTGGGTCGGCTACGAGCAGTACTTC
CDR3aa: CASSWVGYEQYF

v_gene: TRBV18
d_gene: TRBD2
j_gene: TRBJ2-1
abundance: -
CDR3nt: TGTGCCAGCTCACCACTTCGGTCTAGCGGGAGCTCCTACAATGAGCAGTTCTTC
CDR3aa: CASSPLRSSGSSYNEQFF

v_gene: TRBV5-1
d_gene: TRBD2
j_gene: TRBJ2-3
abundance: -
CDR3nt: TGCGCCAGCAGCCCTCACCAGACTAGCGGGGGAACAGATACGCAGTATTTT
CDR3aa: CASSPHQTSGGTDTQYF

v_gene: TRBV7-9
d_gene: TRBD1
j_gene: TRBJ2-4
abundance: once
CDR3nt: TGTGCCAGCAGCTTAGAGTGGCAGGGGGTCACCAAAAACATTCAGTACTTC
CDR3aa: CASSLEWQGVTKNIQYF

v_gene: TRBV7-2
d_gene: TRBD2
j_gene: TRBJ2-5
abundance: once
CDR3nt: TGTGCCAGCAGCTTATCAGCGGGAGGGGGAGAGACCCAGTACTTC
CDR3aa: CASSLSAGGGETQYF

v_gene: TRBV19
d_gene: -
j_gene: TRBJ2-3
abundance: -
CDR3nt: TGTGCCAGTAGTATCAGGGATCGAGATACGCAGTATTTT
CDR3aa: CASSIRDRDTQYF

v_gene: TRBV27
d_gene: -
j_gene: TRBJ2-3
abundance: -
CDR3nt: TGTGCCAGCAGTTTGGGCAGGGGCACAGATACGCAGTATTTT
CDR3aa: CASSLGRGTDTQYF

v_gene: TRBV29-1
d_gene: -
j_gene: TRBJ2-3
abundance: -
CDR3nt: TGCAGCGTGCCTACAGCCACAGATACGCAGTATTTT
CDR3aa: CSVPTATDTQYF

v_gene: TRBV4-3
d_gene: -
j_gene: TRBJ2-2
abundance: -
CDR3nt: TGCGCCAGCAGCCAAGATCCCGGGGTCAACACCGGGGAGCTGTTTTTT
CDR3aa: CASSQDPGVNTGELFF

v_gene: TRBV6-5
d_gene: -
j_gene: TRBJ1-1
abundance: -
CDR3nt: TGTGCCAGCAGTTACGGCGAGGGGTCTGAAGCTTTCTTT
CDR3aa: CASSYGEGSEAFF

v_gene: TRBV19
d_gene: TRBD1
j_gene: TRBJ2-7
abundance: few
CDR3nt: TGTGCCAGTAGTGTGTCCGACAGGGGGGATTACGAGCAGTACTTC
CDR3aa: CASSVSDRGDYEQYF

v_gene: TRBV6-6
d_gene: -
j_gene: TRBJ2-3
abundance: once
CDR3nt: TGTGCCAGCAGCCTTCCAGGAGGCACAGATACGCAGTATTTT
CDR3aa: CASSLPGGTDTQYF